Each of the 25 T cell receptor beta chains below was sequenced from the same sample in a study of T cells after yellow fever vaccination. TCRdb analysed the 5' RACE reads with MiXCR anew, one entry per CDR3 protein. The profile shows more than 300,000 distinct CDR3 sequences, 3.5% to 5% of them singletons. Sequenced material: PBMCs, taken 15 days after the yellow fever booster vaccination. Source of these receptors: a man younger than 35 who received the YFV17D yellow fever vaccine.

This clonotype was counted ten times or more. The V and J genes are TRBV5-1 and TRBJ2-7, with D tentatively TRBD2 (5 bases). Germline CDR1 and CDR2: SGHRS and YFSETQ. CDR3 length: 14 amino acids. V lost 4 bases, J lost 6 bases, and 17 bases lay in between. CDR3: CASSDRAESGEQYF. DNA of the CDR3: TGCGCCAGCAGCGACCGAGCGGAGTCCGGCGAGCAGTACTTC.

This clonotype was recorded many times. This chain joins TRBV5-1 and TRBJ2-7; 8 bases are shared with TRBD1. This CDR3 comprises 13 residues. V shed 4 bases, J shed 3 bases, and the junction held 3 bases outside the gene matches. Germline V gene data show CDR1 as SGHRS and CDR2 as YFSETQ. In DNA form, the CDR3 reads TGCGCCAGCAGCACAGGGGGGATCTACGAGCAGTACTTC. Residues: CASSTGGIYEQYF.

This clonotype was counted at least ten times. The chain uses TRBV11-2 and TRBJ2-5; 8 bases agree with TRBD2. After removal of 1 base from V and 7 bases from J, the junction contained 11 bases not matched to a gene. Germline-derived CDR1 and CDR2 are SGHAT and FQNNGV. The CDR3 is 16 amino acids. DNA for the CDR3: TGTGCCAGCAGCTTAGGGAGTCCGGGACTAGGATCGACCCAGTACTTC. It is translated as CASSLGSPGLGSTQYF.

The rearrangement uses TRBV5-1 and TRBJ1-4; D possibly corresponds to TRBD1 (6 bases). CDR1 is SGHRS, CDR2 YFSETQ, per germline. Trimming removed 5 bases at V and 2 bases at J, with 10 bases between. The CDR3 is 14 residues long. The CDR3 here is CASRRGATNEKLFF. CDR3 nucleotide sequence: TGCGCCAGCAGACGGGGGGCTACTAATGAAAAACTGTTTTTT. The whole variable domain, remainder taken from reference TRBV5-1 and TRBJ1-4, is KAGVTQTPRYLIKTRGQQVTLSCSPISGHRSVSWYQQTPGQGLQFLFEYFSETQRNKGNFPGRFSGRQFSNSRSEMNVSTLELGDSALYLCASRRGATNEKLFFGSGTQLSVL.

This clonotype was observed at least ten times. The V gene is TRBV5-1, the J gene TRBJ2-5; D gene ambiguous. This CDR3 has 14 amino acids. Germline-derived CDR1 and CDR2 are SGHRS and YFSETQ. V was trimmed by 0 bases and J by 5 bases, leaving 11 bases between them. CDR3 protein: CASSLAAVEETQYF. CDR3 sequence (DNA): TGCGCCAGCAGCTTGGCGGCGGTCGAGGAGACCCAGTACTTC.

This clonotype was detected ten times or more. This rearrangement joins TRBV28 to TRBJ2-7; maybe TRBD1 (5 bases). Between the trimmed V and J ends, which lost 6 bases and 5 bases, there was a span of 17 bases. The CDR3 is made up of 14 amino acids. Germline assignment: CDR1 MDHEN and CDR2 SYDVKM. The CDR3 loop reads CASSPGQGFDEQYV. The CDR3 bases are TGTGCCAGCAGCCCTGGGCAGGGCTTCGACGAGCAGTACGTC.

This clonotype was seen at least ten times. The V call is TRBV4-1, the J call TRBJ2-1, with 8 bases identical to TRBD1. Unmatched junction bases numbered 5, after V lost 3 bases and J lost 10 bases. The germline V gene has CDR1 MGHRA and CDR2 YSYEKL. The CDR3 totals 13 residues. CDR3 sequence reads: CASSQDREKEQFF. CDR3 sequence (DNA): TGCGCCAGCAGCCAGGACAGGGAGAAGGAGCAGTTCTTC.

The sample holds a few counts of this clonotype. CDR3 residues: CASSPQFRDRAFMETQYF. The CDR3 DNA sequence: TGTGCCAGCAGCCCGCAATTCCGAGACAGGGCCTTTATGGAGACCCAGTACTTC. The V call is TRBV7-9, the J call TRBJ2-5, with TRBD1 identical over 7 bases. Germline CDR1 is SEHNR and CDR2 is FQNEAQ (reference sequence). Trimming removed 5 bases from V and 5 bases from J; junction bases left unmatched: 20. The CDR3 has 18 residues.

This clonotype came up many times. The rearrangement joins TRBV9 to TRBJ2-5; 7 positions agree with TRBD1. Germline CDR1 is SGDLS and CDR2 is YYNGEE. With 5 bases clipped from V and 5 bases from J, the junction kept 6 bases outside the gene matches. This CDR3 is built from 13 residues. Written as DNA, the CDR3 is TGTGCCAGCAGGCATACAGGGGAGGAGACCCAGTACTTC. Its protein is CASRHTGEETQYF.

The V gene is TRBV7-9, the J gene TRBJ1-1; TRBD1 is a possible D gene (6 bases). This CDR3 contains 15 residues. Germline lookup yields CDR1 SEHNR and CDR2 FQNEAQ (reference sequence). V gave up 5 bases and J gave up 0 bases, with 13 bases separating them. The CDR3 DNA is TGTGCCAGCAGCGTACTACAGGGAATGAACACTGAAGCTTTCTTT. Its protein is CASSVLQGMNTEAFF.

In the case of this clonotype: A much larger clone lies a single base off, so this may be a read error. This chain joins TRBV11-2 and TRBJ2-7; D is unclear. This CDR3 is built from 11 residues. The germline V gene has CDR1 SGHAT and CDR2 FQNNGV. This CDR3 is CGSSFYSEQYF. For the CDR3, the DNA is TGTGGCAGCAGCTTTTACAGCGAGCAGTACTTC.

This clonotype was observed a few times. V is TRBV7-2 and J is TRBJ2-3; no clear D. This CDR3 is 15 amino acids long. Trimming took off 4 bases at V and 0 bases at J, with 11 bases between the two ends. Germline CDR1 is SGHTA and CDR2 is FQGNSA. DNA for the CDR3: TGTGCCAGCAGCTCGACGTACACTAGCACAGATACGCAGTATTTT. It codes for CASSSTYTSTDTQYF.

Of note for this clonotype: Relative to the germline gene, one junction end is altered; a read error may explain this. This rearrangement joins TRBV15 to TRBJ1-1, with unresolved D. This CDR3 comprises 15 residues. Looked up from germline, CDR1 is LNHNV and CDR2 is YYDKDF (reference sequence). The CDR3 DNA is TGTGACACCAGCAGAGATCGGGCAGCGAACACTGAAGCTTTCTTT. Protein: CDTSRDRAANTEAFF.

This clonotype was observed many times. For the CDR3, the DNA is TGTGCCAGCTCACCTACCGGGACAGAGGGGGAGACCCAGTACTTC. Translated: CASSPTGTEGETQYF. The chain has TRBV18 and TRBJ2-5, with 7 bases aligning to TRBD1. Per the germline V gene, CDR1 is KGHSH and CDR2 is LQKENI. The CDR3 runs to 15 residues. The junction had 9 bases not matched to a gene; V was cut back by 3 bases and J by 5 bases.

The rearrangement joins TRBV30 to TRBJ1-2; D not resolved. The CDR3 is 14 residues long. The germline V and J ends were trimmed by 4 bases and 2 bases, with 14 bases remaining between them. CDR1 is GTSNPN, CDR2 SVGIG, per germline (reference sequence). The CDR3 reads CAWIPPGPNYGYTF. In DNA, the CDR3 is TGTGCCTGGATACCACCGGGCCCAAACTATGGCTACACCTTC.

CDR3: CASSQGGFEQYF. CDR3 coding DNA: TGCGCCAGCAGCCAAGGTGGGTTCGAACAGTACTTC. The chain uses TRBV4-1 and TRBJ2-7; D uncertain. The CDR3 loop spans 12 amino acids. Looked up from germline, CDR1 is MGHRA and CDR2 is YSYEKL. Trimming took off 1 base at V and 10 bases at J, with 11 bases between the two ends.

Many counts were recorded for this clonotype. The rearrangement uses TRBV5-1 and TRBJ2-2, with D possibly matching TRBD2 (6 bases). This CDR3 comprises 16 residues. Germline loops: CDR1 SGHRS, CDR2 YFSETQ. V lost 2 bases and J 2 bases, leaving 13 bases between the germline ends. The CDR3 nucleotides are TGCGCCAGCAGCTTTCAAGGGACTGTAAACACCGGGGAGCTGTTTTTT. Protein sequence: CASSFQGTVNTGELFF.

The rearrangement joins TRBV6-4 to TRBJ2-3, with 9 bases fitting TRBD2. The trim removed 3 bases at V and 3 bases at J, leaving 4 bases unmatched. This CDR3 region has 15 residues. Germline V CDR1 and CDR2: MRHNA, SNTAGT. CDR3 residues: CASSERGGATDTQYF. The DNA for the CDR3 is TGTGCCAGCAGTGAGCGCGGGGGGGCAACAGATACGCAGTATTTT.

This clonotype was detected ten times or more. V is TRBV12-3 or TRBV12-4 and J is TRBJ1-1; TRBD1 aligns across 7 bases. The CDR3 runs to 17 residues. Trimming took 6 bases from V and 0 from J; bases not matched to a gene: 13. CDR3 in DNA: TGTGCCAGCAGCTATGTGGGGAGGGGGCCGATGAACACTGAAGCTTTCTTT. Protein sequence: CASSYVGRGPMNTEAFF.

This clonotype has a count of ten or more. J is TRBJ1-2 and V is TRBV7-9, with D perhaps TRBD1 (6 bases). The ends were cut back, 5 bases at V and 7 bases at J, with 20 bases in the middle. Germline V CDR1 and CDR2: SEHNR, FQNEAQ (reference sequence). The CDR3 sequence is 15 residues long. CDR3 residues: CASSKQGTHRFGYTF. The CDR3 bases are TGTGCCAGCAGCAAACAAGGGACACATCGTTTTGGCTACACCTTC.

This clonotype was recorded at least ten times. The V call is TRBV12-3 or TRBV12-4, the J call TRBJ1-1; tentative D call: TRBD1 (6 bases). V was clipped by 6 bases and J by 6 bases, with 17 bases between them. The CDR3 spans 14 residues. Here the CDR3 DNA reads TGTGCCAGCAGAATCGGAGGGGGAACCCCTGAAGCTTTCTTT. It yields the protein CASRIGGGTPEAFF.

The gene calls are TRBV4-3 and TRBJ2-3; 9 positions agree with TRBD2. Germline V CDR1 and CDR2: LGHNA, YSLEER. After removal of 0 bases from V and 4 bases from J, the junction contained 11 bases not matched to a gene. This CDR3 is built from 18 residues. CDR3: CASSQDRGGGAAADTQYF. For the CDR3, the DNA is TGCGCCAGCAGCCAAGATCGGGGCGGGGGGGCCGCGGCAGATACGCAGTATTTT.

This clonotype came up many times. This chain uses TRBV7-9 with TRBJ2-3; no clear D. Trimming removed 4 bases at V and 5 bases at J, with 10 bases between. CDR1 and CDR2 from the germline V gene are SEHNR and FQNEAQ (reference sequence). This CDR3 is 13 amino acids long. In DNA form, the CDR3 reads TGTGCCAGCAGCTCGAGATTAAAAGATACGCAGTATTTT. Amino acid sequence: CASSSRLKDTQYF.

The genes are TRBV12-3 or TRBV12-4 and TRBJ2-1; TRBD1 matches 9 bases. Trimming cost V 6 bases and J 5 bases; bases outside gene matches: 5. The CDR3 runs 14 residues. The CDR3 here is CASRLDRGHNEQFF. CDR3 DNA sequence: TGTGCCAGCAGACTGGACAGGGGCCACAATGAGCAGTTCTTC.

This clonotype was counted a few times. The rearrangement links TRBV5-1 to TRBJ1-1, with D hard to call. Germline V gene sequence: CDR1 SGHRS, CDR2 YFSETQ. Between the trimmed V and J ends, which lost 0 bases and 4 bases, there was a span of 13 bases. The CDR3 has 15 amino acids. The DNA for the CDR3 is TGCGCCAGCAGCTTGGTGGGCCAGTGGGGCACTGAAGCTTTCTTT. Its translation: CASSLVGQWGTEAFF.